The 18 T cell receptor beta chains presented below share a single source sample, sequenced in a study of brain T cells in children with intractable seizures. Time point indicated: blood from clinic visit 5 months post-surgery; TSC patient then seizure free. Repertoires were generated with immunoSEQ multiplex PCR, while TCRdb's copy carries only in-frame clones and drops some. In the table there are about 340,000 clones, over 90% of which are singletons. The material was peripheral blood, obtained less than 6 months after surgery. These receptors originate from a boy under three years old with tuberous sclerosis and intractable seizures.

The chain uses TRBV9 and TRBJ2-1; no reliable D call. Germline lookup yields CDR1 SGDLS and CDR2 YYNGEE. The length of the CDR3 is 14 residues. The V and J ends lost 0 bases and 6 bases respectively, with 10 bases between them. CDR3 in amino acids: CASSVADGRNEQFF. CDR3 sequence (DNA): TGTGCCAGCAGCGTAGCTGACGGACGCAATGAGCAGTTCTTC.

The rearrangement uses TRBV6-5 and TRBJ2-1; D may correspond to TRBD1 or TRBD2 (6 bases each). Germline V gene data show CDR1 as MNHEY and CDR2 as SVGAGI. The CDR3 spans 13 residues. V gave up 8 bases and J gave up 5 bases, with 13 bases separating them. This chain's CDR3 is CASLSRGDNEQFF. The CDR3 region has the DNA TGTGCCAGCCTATCTAGGGGGGACAATGAGCAGTTCTTC.

V is TRBV6-6 and J is TRBJ1-5; TRBD1 aligns across 10 bases. V shed 6 bases and J 6 bases; nucleotides not matched to a gene: 8. This CDR3 spans 15 amino acids. Per the germline V gene, CDR1 is MNHNY and CDR2 is SVGAGI (reference sequence). CDR3 in DNA: TGTGCCAGCAGGGGCGGGACAGGGGTTGGTCAGCCCCAGCATTTT. Protein: CASRGGTGVGQPQHF.

The rearrangement links TRBV18 to TRBJ2-7; 7 positions agree with TRBD2. V lost 3 bases and J lost 3; bases outside the gene matches: 8. The CDR3 is 15 residues long. The V gene's germline CDR1 is KGHSH and CDR2 LQKENI. The CDR3 sequence is CASSPTRREYYEQYF. As DNA, the CDR3 is TGTGCCAGCTCACCCACCCGGCGGGAGTACTACGAGCAGTACTTC.

This sequence joins TRBV7-8 and TRBJ1-6; TRBD1 matches 8 bases. V gave up 3 bases and J gave up 1 base; unmatched junction bases: 2. CDR1 is SGHVS, CDR2 FQNEAQ, per germline. CDR3 length: 16 residues. The CDR3 region has the DNA TGTGCCAGCAGCTTCGACAGGGGTTCCTATAATTCACCCCTCCACTTT. Amino acids: CASSFDRGSYNSPLHF.

DNA for the CDR3: TGTGCCAGTACCCCCGGCAGATCCCAAGAGACCCAGTACTTC. This encodes CASTPGRSQETQYF. This chain links TRBV19 with TRBJ2-5; D not certain. The CDR3 sequence is 14 residues long. Germline CDR1 LNHDA, CDR2 SQIVND (reference sequence). V lost 7 bases, J lost 1 base, and 13 bases lay in between. The whole variable domain, remainder taken from reference TRBV19 and TRBJ2-5, is DGGITQSPKYLFRKEGQNVTLSCEQNLNHDAMYWYRQDPGQGLRLIYYSQIVNDFQKGDIAEGYSVSREKKESFPLTVTSAQKNPTAFYLCASTPGRSQETQYFGPGTRLLVL.

The chain has TRBV7-9 and TRBJ2-3; no reliable D call. V lost 1 base, J lost 0 bases, and 5 bases lay in between. Looked up from germline, CDR1 is SEHNR and CDR2 is FQNEAQ (reference sequence). CDR3 length: 14 residues. The CDR3 protein is CASSLGSSTDTQYF. The CDR3 DNA is TGTGCCAGCAGCTTAGGTTCTAGCACAGATACGCAGTATTTT.

The V and J genes are TRBV3-1 (or the pseudogene TRBV3-2) and TRBJ2-2; D remains ambiguous. Germline CDR1 and CDR2: LGHDT and YNNKEL (reference sequence). This CDR3 is built from 13 residues. Trimming took 3 bases from V and 5 from J, leaving 7 bases between them. The CDR3 DNA is TGTGCCAGCAGCCACCCGGATACCGGGGAGCTGTTTTTT. Translated, it gives CASSHPDTGELFF.

J is TRBJ1-1 and V is TRBV20-1; D unresolved. Germline V lookup: CDR1 DFQATT, CDR2 SNEGSKA (reference sequence). Trimming removed 6 bases at V and 7 bases at J, with 12 bases between. This CDR3 is built from 11 residues. CDR3: CSANPGIEAFF. In DNA form, the CDR3 reads TGCAGTGCGAACCCGGGAATTGAAGCTTTCTTT.

The chain couples TRBV7-2 to TRBJ1-5, with 8 nucleotides matching TRBD1. Germline CDR1 reads SGHTA; CDR2 reads FQGNSA. With V trimmed by 5 bases and J by 2 bases, 11 bases remained unmatched. This CDR3 region has 17 residues. The CDR3 reads CASSLISPGGRNQPQHF. CDR3 in DNA: TGTGCCAGCAGCCTGATATCCCCAGGGGGCCGCAATCAGCCCCAGCATTTT.

This chain uses TRBV13 with TRBJ1-1; D remains ambiguous. CDR3 length: 14 amino acids. Germline lookup yields CDR1 PRHDT and CDR2 FYEKMQ (reference sequence). The V gene lost 7 bases and the J gene lost 5 bases, with 17 bases spanning the gap. This CDR3 is CASIDSGGGTEAFF. Here the CDR3 DNA reads TGTGCCAGCATCGACTCAGGAGGTGGAACTGAAGCTTTCTTT.

About this clone itself: The same CDR3 can be traced to other DNA sequences in this sample. The chain has TRBV6-6 and TRBJ2-7, with TRBD1 identical over 7 bases. The germline V gene has CDR1 MNHNY and CDR2 SVGAGI (reference sequence). This CDR3 contains 13 residues. The J segment lost 3 bases and the V segment lost 2 bases, leaving 1 base of the junction unmatched. CDR3 DNA: TGTGCCAGCAGTTACGGGGACAGCTACGAGCAGTACTTC. Translated, it gives CASSYGDSYEQYF.

The V and J genes are TRBV3-1 (or the pseudogene TRBV3-2) and TRBJ1-2, with 9 bases identical to TRBD1. The CDR3 extends over 16 amino acids. Unmatched junction bases numbered 8, after V lost 0 bases and J lost 6 bases. The V gene's germline CDR1 is LGHDT and CDR2 YNNKEL (reference sequence). The CDR3 nucleotides are TGTGCCAGCAGCCAAGAAAACCCGGGACAGGGACATGGCTACACCTTC. Residues: CASSQENPGQGHGYTF.

This sequence joins TRBV7-9 and TRBJ1-1; D is ambiguous. This CDR3 has 12 amino acids. Trimming stripped 4 bases from V and 2 bases from J, with 5 bases between. The germline V gene has CDR1 SEHNR and CDR2 FQNEAQ (reference sequence). The CDR3 loop is CASSSTNTEAFF. The CDR3 DNA sequence: TGTGCCAGCAGCTCGACTAACACTGAAGCTTTCTTT.

This chain links TRBV6-5 with TRBJ1-2; D not certain. CDR1 and CDR2 (germline): MNHEY, SVGAGI. Between the trimmed V and J ends, which lost 2 bases and 2 bases, there was a span of 6 bases. This CDR3 region has 13 residues. The CDR3 DNA reads as TGTGCCAGCAGTTACGGAGAGAACTATGGCTACACCTTC. The encoded protein is CASSYGENYGYTF.

The chain recombines TRBV6-5 with TRBJ1-5, with 7 positions matching TRBD1. V dropped 8 bases and J dropped 7; count of bases not matched to a gene: 11. From germline, CDR1 is MNHEY and CDR2 SVGAGI. CDR3 size: 14 residues. CDR3 protein: CASSRGQGDQPQHF. The CDR3 DNA is TGTGCCAGCTCACGGGGGCAGGGGGACCAGCCCCAGCATTTT.

V gene TRBV3-1 (or the pseudogene TRBV3-2) combines with J gene TRBJ1-2, with D maybe TRBD1 (6 bases). This CDR3 has 15 residues. V shed 0 bases and J shed 4 bases, with 12 bases lying between them. From germline, CDR1 is LGHDT and CDR2 YNNKEL (reference sequence). The CDR3 protein is CASSQEPRGSYGYTF. The CDR3 nucleotides are TGTGCCAGCAGCCAAGAACCCAGGGGCAGCTATGGCTACACCTTC.

The chain combines TRBV14 with TRBJ2-1, with 13 bases fitting TRBD2. V was pared by 4 bases and J by 9 bases, with 12 bases of the junction left unmatched. The CDR3 contains 17 residues. Germline V gene sequence: CDR1 SGHDN, CDR2 FVKESK. CDR3 loop: CASSRIHGLAGVGEQFF. For the CDR3, the DNA is TGTGCCAGCAGCCGAATACACGGACTAGCGGGAGTAGGTGAGCAGTTCTTC.